This T cell receptor beta chain is drawn from a study of identical twins. All of the donors were Caucasians in good health. TCRdb ran MiXCR on the 5' RACE reads and lists one entry per CDR3 protein. The data show under 900,000 distinct CDR3 sequences, with over 15% seen just once and around 13% held by the top ten. The CDR3 totals 13 residues. The ends were cut back, 7 bases at V and 4 bases at J, with 11 bases in the middle. CDR1 KGHDR and CDR2 SFDVKD come from the germline V gene. The same sample was also used in a study of T cells expressing NK-cell markers.

The sequenced sample was PBMCs. The genes are TRBV24-1 and TRBJ2-3; D uncertain. The clonotype originates from a woman between 18 and 30 years old in good health. CDR3 protein: CATSPGASDTQYF. CDR3 nucleotides: TGTGCCACCAGCCCAGGAGCATCAGATACGCAGTATTTT.